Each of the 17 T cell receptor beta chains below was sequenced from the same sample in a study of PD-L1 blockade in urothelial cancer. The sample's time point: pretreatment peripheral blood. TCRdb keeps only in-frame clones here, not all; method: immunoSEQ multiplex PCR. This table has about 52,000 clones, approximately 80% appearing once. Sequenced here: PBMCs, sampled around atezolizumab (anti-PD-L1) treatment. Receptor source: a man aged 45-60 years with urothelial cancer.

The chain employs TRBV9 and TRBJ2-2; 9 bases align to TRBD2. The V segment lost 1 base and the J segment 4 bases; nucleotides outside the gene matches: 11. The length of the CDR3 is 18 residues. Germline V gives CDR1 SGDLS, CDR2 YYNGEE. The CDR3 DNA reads TGTGCCAGCAGCGTAACTCCGGGTAGCGGGAGTAGCACCGGGGAGCTGTTTTTT. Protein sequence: CASSVTPGSGSSTGELFF.

CDR3 sequence: CASSQDAGHLGEQYF. CDR3 nucleotides: TGTGCCAGCAGCCAAGATGCGGGCCACTTGGGCGAGCAGTACTTC. J is TRBJ2-7 and V is TRBV4-2; possible D gene TRBD2, 5 bases. This CDR3 region has 15 residues. Germline CDR1 reads LGHNA; CDR2 reads YNFKEQ. V shed 0 bases and J shed 6 bases, with 15 bases lying between them.

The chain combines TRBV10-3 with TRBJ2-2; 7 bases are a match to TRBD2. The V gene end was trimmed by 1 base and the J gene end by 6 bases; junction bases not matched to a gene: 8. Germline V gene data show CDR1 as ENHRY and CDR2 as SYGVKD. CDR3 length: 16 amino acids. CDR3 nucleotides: TGTGCCATCAGTGAGTGGGGCGGGAGTTCGGCCGGGGAGCTGTTTTTT. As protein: CAISEWGGSSAGELFF.

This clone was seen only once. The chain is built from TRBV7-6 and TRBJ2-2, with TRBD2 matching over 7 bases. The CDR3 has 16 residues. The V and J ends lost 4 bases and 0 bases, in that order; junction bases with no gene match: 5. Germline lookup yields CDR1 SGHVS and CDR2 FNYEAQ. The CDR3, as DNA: TGTGCCAGCAGCTCCCGCGGGGGTCCGAACACCGGGGAGCTGTTTTTT. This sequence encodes CASSSRGGPNTGELFF. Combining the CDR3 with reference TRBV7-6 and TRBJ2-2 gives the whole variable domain GAGVSQSPRYKVTKRGQDVALRCDPISGHVSLYWYRQALGQGPEFLTYFNYEAQQDKSGLPNDRFSAERPEGSISTLTIQRTEQRDSAMYRCASSSRGGPNTGELFFGEGSRLTVL.

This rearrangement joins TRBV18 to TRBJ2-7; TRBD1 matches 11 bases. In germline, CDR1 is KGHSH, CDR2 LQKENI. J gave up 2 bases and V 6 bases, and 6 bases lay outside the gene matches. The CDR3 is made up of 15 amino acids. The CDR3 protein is CASSVDRGPTYEQYF. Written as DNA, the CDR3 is TGTGCCAGCTCCGTGGACAGGGGGCCTACCTACGAGCAGTACTTC.

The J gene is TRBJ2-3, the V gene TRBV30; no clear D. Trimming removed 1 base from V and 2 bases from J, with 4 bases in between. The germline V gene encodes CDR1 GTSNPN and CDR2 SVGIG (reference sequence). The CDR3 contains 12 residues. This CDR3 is CAWSAYTDTQYF. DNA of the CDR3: TGTGCCTGGAGTGCTTACACAGATACGCAGTATTTT. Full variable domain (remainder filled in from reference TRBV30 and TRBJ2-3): SQTIHQWPATLVQPVGSPLSLECTVEGTSNPNLYWYRQAAGRGLQLLFYSVGIGQISSEVPQNLSASRPQDRQFILSSKKLLLSDSGFYLCAWSAYTDTQYFGPGTRLTVL.

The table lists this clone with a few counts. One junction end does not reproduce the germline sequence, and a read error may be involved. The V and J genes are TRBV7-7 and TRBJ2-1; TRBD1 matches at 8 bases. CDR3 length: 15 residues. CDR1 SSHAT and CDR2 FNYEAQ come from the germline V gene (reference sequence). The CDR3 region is CASSLDQGALFEQFF. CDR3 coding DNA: TGTGCTAGCAGCTTAGATCAGGGGGCGCTTTTTGAGCAGTTCTTC.

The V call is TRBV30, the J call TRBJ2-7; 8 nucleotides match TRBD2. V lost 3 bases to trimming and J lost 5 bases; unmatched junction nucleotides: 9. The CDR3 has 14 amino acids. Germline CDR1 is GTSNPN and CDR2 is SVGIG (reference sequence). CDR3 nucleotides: TGTGCCTGGAGGTCGCTCGGGGGGGCCCACGAGCAGTACTTC. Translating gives CAWRSLGGAHEQYF. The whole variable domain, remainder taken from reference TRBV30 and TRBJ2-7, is SQTIHQWPATLVQPVGSPLSLECTVEGTSNPNLYWYRQAAGRGLQLLFYSVGIGQISSEVPQNLSASRPQDRQFILSSKKLLLSDSGFYLCAWRSLGGAHEQYFGPGTRLTVT.

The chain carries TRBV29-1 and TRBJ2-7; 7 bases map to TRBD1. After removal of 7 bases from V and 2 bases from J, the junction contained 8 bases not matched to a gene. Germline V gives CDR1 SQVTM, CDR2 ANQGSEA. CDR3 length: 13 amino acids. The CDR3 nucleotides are TGCAGCGCAGAACAGGGGCCAGCCTACGAGCAGTACTTC. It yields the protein CSAEQGPAYEQYF.

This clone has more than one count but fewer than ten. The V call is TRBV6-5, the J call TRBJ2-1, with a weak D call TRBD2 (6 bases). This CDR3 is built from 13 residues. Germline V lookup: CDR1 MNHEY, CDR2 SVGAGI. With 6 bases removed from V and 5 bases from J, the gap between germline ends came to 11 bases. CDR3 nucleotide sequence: TGTGCCAGCAGGTTGTCGGGGGACAATGAGCAGTTCTTC. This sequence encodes CASRLSGDNEQFF.

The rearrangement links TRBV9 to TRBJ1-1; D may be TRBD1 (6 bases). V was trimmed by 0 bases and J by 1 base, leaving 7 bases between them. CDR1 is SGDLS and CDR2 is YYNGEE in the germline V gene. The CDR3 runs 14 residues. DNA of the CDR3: TGTGCCAGCAGCGTAGGACAGGAGAACACTGAAGCTTTCTTT. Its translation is CASSVGQENTEAFF.

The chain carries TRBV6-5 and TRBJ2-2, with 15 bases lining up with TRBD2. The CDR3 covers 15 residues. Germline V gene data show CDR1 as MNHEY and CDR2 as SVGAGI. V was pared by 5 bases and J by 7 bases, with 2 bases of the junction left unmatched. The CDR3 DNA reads TGTGCCAGCAGTGGACTAGCGGGGGGGGTCGGGGAGCTGTTTTTT. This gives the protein CASSGLAGGVGELFF.

The CDR3 DNA sequence: TGCGCCAGCAGCTTTAGGGGTAGGGGGCGCGGGGAGACCCAGTACTTC. This gives the protein CASSFRGRGRGETQYF. The chain links TRBV5-1 to TRBJ2-5; 7 positions match TRBD1. The J segment lost 5 bases and the V segment lost 2 bases, leaving 12 bases of the junction unmatched. Germline V lookup: CDR1 SGHRS, CDR2 YFSETQ. This CDR3 comprises 16 residues.

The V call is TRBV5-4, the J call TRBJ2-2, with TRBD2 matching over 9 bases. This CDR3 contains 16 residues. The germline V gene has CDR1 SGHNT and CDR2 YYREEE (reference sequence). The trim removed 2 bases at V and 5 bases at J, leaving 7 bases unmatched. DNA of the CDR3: TGTGCCAGCAGCTTTAAGCGGGAGGTTAATACCGGGGAGCTGTTTTTT. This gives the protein CASSFKREVNTGELFF.

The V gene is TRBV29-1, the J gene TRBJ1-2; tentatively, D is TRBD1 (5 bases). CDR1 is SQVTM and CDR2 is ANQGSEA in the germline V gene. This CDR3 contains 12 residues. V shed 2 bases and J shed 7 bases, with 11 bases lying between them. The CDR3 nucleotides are TGCAGCGTTGAACCCAGGACAAGTGGCTACACCTTC. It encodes CSVEPRTSGYTF.

The CDR3 protein is CASISTSPGGVTQYF. CDR3 bases: TGTGCCAGCATCTCCACTAGCCCGGGTGGGGTTACGCAGTATTTT. The genes are TRBV6-5 and TRBJ2-3; D possibly corresponds to TRBD2 (6 bases). The V and J ends lost 7 bases and 8 bases respectively, with 22 bases between them. The CDR3 is 15 amino acids. The germline V gene encodes CDR1 MNHEY and CDR2 SVGAGI.

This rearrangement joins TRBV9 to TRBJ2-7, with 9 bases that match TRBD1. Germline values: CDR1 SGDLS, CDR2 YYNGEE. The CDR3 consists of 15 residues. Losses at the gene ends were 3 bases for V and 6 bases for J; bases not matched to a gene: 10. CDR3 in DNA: TGTGCCAGCAGCGCAACAGGGGGCTGGGTTTCCGAGCAGTACTTC. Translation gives CASSATGGWVSEQYF.